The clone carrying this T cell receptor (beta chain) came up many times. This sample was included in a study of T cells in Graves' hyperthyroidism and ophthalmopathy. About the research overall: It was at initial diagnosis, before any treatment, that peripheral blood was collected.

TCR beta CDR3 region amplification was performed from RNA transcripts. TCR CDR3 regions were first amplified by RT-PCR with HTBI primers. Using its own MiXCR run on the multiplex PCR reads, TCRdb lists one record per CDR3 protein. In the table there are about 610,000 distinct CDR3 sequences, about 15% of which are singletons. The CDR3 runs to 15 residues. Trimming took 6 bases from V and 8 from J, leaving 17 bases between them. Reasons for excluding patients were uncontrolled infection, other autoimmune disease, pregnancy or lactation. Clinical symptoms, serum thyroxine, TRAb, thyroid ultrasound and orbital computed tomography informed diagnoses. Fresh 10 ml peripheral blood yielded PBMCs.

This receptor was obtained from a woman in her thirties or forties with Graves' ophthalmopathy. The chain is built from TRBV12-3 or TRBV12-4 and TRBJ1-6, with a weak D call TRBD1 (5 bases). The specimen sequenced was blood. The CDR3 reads CASSQTGSVDSPLHF. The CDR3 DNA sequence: TGTGCCAGCAGCCAAACAGGCTCCGTGGATTCACCCCTCCACTTT.